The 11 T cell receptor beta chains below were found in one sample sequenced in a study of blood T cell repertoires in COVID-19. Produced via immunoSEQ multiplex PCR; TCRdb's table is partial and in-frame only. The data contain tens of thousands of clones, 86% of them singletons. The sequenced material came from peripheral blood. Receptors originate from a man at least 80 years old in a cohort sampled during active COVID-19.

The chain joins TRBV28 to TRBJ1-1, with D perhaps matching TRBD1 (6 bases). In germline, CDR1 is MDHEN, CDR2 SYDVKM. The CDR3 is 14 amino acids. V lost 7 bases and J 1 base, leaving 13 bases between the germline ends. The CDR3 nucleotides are TGTGCCAGCATCCGCGCAGGGGCGAACACTGAAGCTTTCTTT. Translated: CASIRAGANTEAFF.

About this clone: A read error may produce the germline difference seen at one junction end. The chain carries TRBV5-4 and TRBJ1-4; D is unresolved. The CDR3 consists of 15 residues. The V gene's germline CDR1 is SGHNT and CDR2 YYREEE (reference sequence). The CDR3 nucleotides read TGTGCCAGCAGCTTGGATCCATCCAGAAATGCAAAACTGTTTTTT. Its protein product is CASSLDPSRNAKLFF.

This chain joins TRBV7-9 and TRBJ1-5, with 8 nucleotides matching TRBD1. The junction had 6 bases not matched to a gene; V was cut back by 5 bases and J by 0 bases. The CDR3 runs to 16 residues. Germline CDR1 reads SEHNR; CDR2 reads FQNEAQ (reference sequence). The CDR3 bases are TGTGCCAGCAGCCCTGCGACAGGGGATAGCAATCAGCCCCAGCATTTT. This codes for CASSPATGDSNQPQHF.

The CDR3 DNA reads as TGTGCCAGCAGTAGGGCCGGGACAGGGAACACTGAAGCTTTCTTT. Translation: CASSRAGTGNTEAFF. V is TRBV25-1 and J is TRBJ1-1; 8 bases align to TRBD1. The V segment lost 5 bases and the J segment 1 base; nucleotides outside the gene matches: 6. The V gene's germline CDR1 is MGHDK and CDR2 SYGVNS. The CDR3 contains 15 residues.

CDR3 DNA: TGTGCCAGCAGCTTAACCGGGGGGGAGCAGTACTTC. This translates into CASSLTGGEQYF. This sequence joins TRBV13 and TRBJ2-7; 7 nucleotides agree with TRBD2. The CDR3 contains 12 residues. CDR1 and CDR2 (germline): PRHDT, FYEKMQ (reference sequence). The J segment lost 7 bases and the V segment lost 2 bases, leaving 2 bases of the junction unmatched.

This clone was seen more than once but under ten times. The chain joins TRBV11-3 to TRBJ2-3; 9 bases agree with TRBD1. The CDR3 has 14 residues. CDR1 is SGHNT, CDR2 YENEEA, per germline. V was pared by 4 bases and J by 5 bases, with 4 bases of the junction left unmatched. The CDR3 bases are TGTGCCAGCAGCTGGGGACAGGGTGAAGATACGCAGTATTTT. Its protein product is CASSWGQGEDTQYF.

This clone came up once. CDR3 sequence reads: CASSPTGNTEAFF. For the CDR3, the DNA is TGTGCCAGCAGCCCGACGGGAAACACTGAAGCTTTCTTT. The chain links TRBV7-2 to TRBJ1-1; unclear D gene. Germline V gene lookup returns CDR1 SGHTA and CDR2 FQGNSA. V gave up 5 bases and J gave up 2 bases, with 9 bases separating them. The CDR3 covers 13 residues.

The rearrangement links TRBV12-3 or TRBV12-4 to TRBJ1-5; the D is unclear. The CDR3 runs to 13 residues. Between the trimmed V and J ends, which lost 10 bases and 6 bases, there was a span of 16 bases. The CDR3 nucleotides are TGTGCCACCTCCCCGGGTTTAGGTCAGCCCCAGCATTTT. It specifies CATSPGLGQPQHF.

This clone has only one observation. The CDR3 nucleotides are TGTGCCAGCAGTTATGACTCGAACACTGAAGCTTTCTTT. This gives the protein CASSYDSNTEAFF. V gene TRBV5-4 combines with J gene TRBJ1-1, with no clear D. The germline V gene has CDR1 SGHNT and CDR2 YYREEE (reference sequence). V was trimmed by 5 bases and J by 1 base, leaving 9 bases between them. The CDR3 is 13 amino acids.

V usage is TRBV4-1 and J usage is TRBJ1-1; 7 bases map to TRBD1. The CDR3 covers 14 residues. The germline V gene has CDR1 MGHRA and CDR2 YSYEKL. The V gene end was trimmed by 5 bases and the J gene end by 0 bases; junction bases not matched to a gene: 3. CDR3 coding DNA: TGCGCCAGCAGCTACGGGACAGTGAACACTGAAGCTTTCTTT. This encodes CASSYGTVNTEAFF.

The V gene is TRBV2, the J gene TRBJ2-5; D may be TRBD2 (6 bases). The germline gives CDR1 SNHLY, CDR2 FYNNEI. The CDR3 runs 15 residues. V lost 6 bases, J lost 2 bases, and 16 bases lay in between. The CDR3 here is CASRRAGVPQETQYF. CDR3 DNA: TGTGCCAGCAGAAGAGCGGGTGTCCCTCAAGAGACCCAGTACTTC.